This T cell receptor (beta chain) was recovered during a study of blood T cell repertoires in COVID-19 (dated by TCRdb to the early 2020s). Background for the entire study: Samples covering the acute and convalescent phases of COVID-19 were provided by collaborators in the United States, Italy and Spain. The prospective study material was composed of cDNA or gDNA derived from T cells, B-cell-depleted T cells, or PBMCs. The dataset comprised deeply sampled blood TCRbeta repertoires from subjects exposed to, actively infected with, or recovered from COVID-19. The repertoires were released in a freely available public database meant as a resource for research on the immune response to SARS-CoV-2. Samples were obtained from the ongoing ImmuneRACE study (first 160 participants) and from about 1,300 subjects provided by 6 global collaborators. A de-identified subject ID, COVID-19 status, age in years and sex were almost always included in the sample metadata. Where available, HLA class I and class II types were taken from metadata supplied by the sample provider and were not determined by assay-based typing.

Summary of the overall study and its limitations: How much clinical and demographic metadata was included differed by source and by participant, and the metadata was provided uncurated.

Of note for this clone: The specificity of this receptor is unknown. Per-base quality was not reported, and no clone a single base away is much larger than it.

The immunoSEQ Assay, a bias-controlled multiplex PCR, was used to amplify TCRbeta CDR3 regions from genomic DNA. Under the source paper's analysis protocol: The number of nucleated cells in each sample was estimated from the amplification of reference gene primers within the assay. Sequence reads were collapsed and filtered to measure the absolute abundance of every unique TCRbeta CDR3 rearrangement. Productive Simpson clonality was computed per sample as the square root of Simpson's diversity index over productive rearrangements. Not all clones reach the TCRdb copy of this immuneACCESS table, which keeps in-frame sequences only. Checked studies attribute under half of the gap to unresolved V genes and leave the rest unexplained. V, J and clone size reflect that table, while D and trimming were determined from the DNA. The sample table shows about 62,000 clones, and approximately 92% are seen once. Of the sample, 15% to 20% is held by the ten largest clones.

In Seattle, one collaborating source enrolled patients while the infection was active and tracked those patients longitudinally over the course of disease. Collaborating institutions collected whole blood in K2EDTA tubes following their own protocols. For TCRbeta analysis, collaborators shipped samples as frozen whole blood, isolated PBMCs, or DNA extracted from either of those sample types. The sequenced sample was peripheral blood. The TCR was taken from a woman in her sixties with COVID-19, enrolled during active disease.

CDR3 sequence: CASSSKVTSGDTGELFF. The nucleotide sequence reads as follows: TGTGCCAGCAGTTCTAAGGTGACTAGCGGAGACACCGGGGAGCTGTTTTTT. The chain was built from TRBV9 and TRBJ2-2; 9 bases in between match TRBD2. The CDR3 sequence holds 17 residues, the cysteine and phenylalanine included. This entry keeps only the CDR3 DNA: 51 bases, framed from base 1. Clipping removes 5 bases from V and 3 bases from J, with 11 as the unmatched junction base count. According to the germline V gene, CDR1 reads SGDLS and CDR2 reads YYNGEE.